These T cell receptor beta chains were read from a single sample in a study of cytomegalovirus exposure and HLA in healthy donors. Profiled with immunoSEQ multiplex PCR; TCRdb holds only in-frame clones, not every one. Of 200,000 to 300,000 clones listed, 84% are singletons. The sample comprised PBMCs. These receptors all stem from a woman aged 40 to 49 in good health and CMV-seropositive. CDR3s include the opening cysteine and the closing phenylalanine or tryptophan. The D gene is left open where the match is weak.

v_gene: TRBV5-6
j_gene: TRBJ2-5
d_gene: TRBD2
CDR3nt: TGTGCCAGCAGCGACGACCCGGGACTAGCGGGAGATCGGGCAGAGACCCAGTACTTC
CDR3aa: CASSDDPGLAGDRAETQYF

v_gene: TRBV28
j_gene: TRBJ1-5
d_gene: NA
CDR3nt: TGTGCCAGCAGTCCCACAGGGTATAGCAATCAGCCCCAGCATTTT
CDR3aa: CASSPTGYSNQPQHF

v_gene: TRBV19
j_gene: TRBJ2-7
d_gene: NA
CDR3nt: TGTGCCAGTAGTATGAATGCAGGGCTCGAGCAGTACTTC
CDR3aa: CASSMNAGLEQYF

v_gene: TRBV4-3
j_gene: TRBJ1-2
d_gene: NA
CDR3nt: TGCGCCAGCAGCCAAGGACAGACCGGTTATGGCTACACCTTC
CDR3aa: CASSQGQTGYGYTF

v_gene: TRBV28
j_gene: TRBJ2-1
d_gene: TRBD2
CDR3nt: TGTGCCAGCAGTACACTAGCGGGAGGGGGCAATGAGCAGTTCTTC
CDR3aa: CASSTLAGGGNEQFF

v_gene: TRBV6-1
j_gene: TRBJ1-4
d_gene: NA
CDR3nt: TGTGCCAGCAGTGAAGAGAATTGGGCAGGGAGGGGGGAAAAACTGTTTTTT
CDR3aa: CASSEENWAGRGEKLFF

v_gene: TRBV6-1
j_gene: TRBJ2-7
d_gene: TRBD1
CDR3nt: TGTGCCAGCAGTGAAGCCGGGACAGGGGGCCACGAGCAGTACTTC
CDR3aa: CASSEAGTGGHEQYF

v_gene: TRBV5-6
j_gene: TRBJ1-4
d_gene: TRBD1
CDR3nt: TGTGCCAGCAGCGTGCTTCTGGGGACAGGGATGAGTGAAAAACTGTTTTTT
CDR3aa: CASSVLLGTGMSEKLFF

v_gene: TRBV6-6
j_gene: TRBJ2-7
d_gene: NA
CDR3nt: TGTGCCAGCAGTTACTCGACTTGGGGCGTGGGGCAGTACTTC
CDR3aa: CASSYSTWGVGQYF

v_gene: TRBV11-2
j_gene: TRBJ1-4
d_gene: NA
CDR3nt: TGTGCCAGCAGCCCTTCTGGGGGCACCTGGGAAAAACTGTTTTTT
CDR3aa: CASSPSGGTWEKLFF

v_gene: TRBV29-1
j_gene: TRBJ1-1
d_gene: NA
CDR3nt: TGCAGCGCTGATGTGCGGGCAGGCACTGAAGCTTTCTTT
CDR3aa: CSADVRAGTEAFF

v_gene: TRBV5-6
j_gene: TRBJ2-7
d_gene: NA
CDR3nt: TGTGCCAGCAGCTTTTCCGGCGCGGACTACGAGCAGTACTTC
CDR3aa: CASSFSGADYEQYF

v_gene: TRBV5-1
j_gene: TRBJ2-5
d_gene: TRBD1
CDR3nt: TGCGCCAGCAGCTTTTCAGGGGGCCAGGGGGAGACCCAGTACTTC
CDR3aa: CASSFSGGQGETQYF

v_gene: TRBV5-1
j_gene: TRBJ1-1
d_gene: NA
CDR3nt: TGCGCCAGCAGCTTGGCAGGGAAGCTCACTGAAGCTTTCTTT
CDR3aa: CASSLAGKLTEAFF

v_gene: TRBV15
j_gene: TRBJ2-2
d_gene: NA
CDR3nt: TGTGCCACCAGCAGAGATGACGGGACTCGAACCGGGGAGCTGTTTTTT
CDR3aa: CATSRDDGTRTGELFF